This record covers a single TCR beta chain. PCR involved 60 Vbeta and 13 Jbeta primers. Assay used: immunoSEQ multiplex PCR; TCRdb lists only in-frame clones, some missing. Among more than 95,000 clones listed, around 66% were seen once. This sample is drawn from a study of cytomegalovirus exposure and HLA in healthy donors. Germline V gene lookup returns CDR1 SGHVS and CDR2 FNYEAQ. This CDR3 comprises 17 residues. J was trimmed by 2 bases and V by 5 bases; bases with no gene match: 12. The chain has TRBV7-6 and TRBJ2-3; TRBD2 matches at 8 bases. The sample consisted of PBMCs. This receptor was taken from a woman between 45 and 60 years old in good health and CMV-seronegative. The CDR3 spells CASSPIAAGGYTDTQYF. CDR3 nucleotide sequence: TGTGCCAGCAGCCCTATTGCGGCGGGAGGATACACAGATACGCAGTATTTT.